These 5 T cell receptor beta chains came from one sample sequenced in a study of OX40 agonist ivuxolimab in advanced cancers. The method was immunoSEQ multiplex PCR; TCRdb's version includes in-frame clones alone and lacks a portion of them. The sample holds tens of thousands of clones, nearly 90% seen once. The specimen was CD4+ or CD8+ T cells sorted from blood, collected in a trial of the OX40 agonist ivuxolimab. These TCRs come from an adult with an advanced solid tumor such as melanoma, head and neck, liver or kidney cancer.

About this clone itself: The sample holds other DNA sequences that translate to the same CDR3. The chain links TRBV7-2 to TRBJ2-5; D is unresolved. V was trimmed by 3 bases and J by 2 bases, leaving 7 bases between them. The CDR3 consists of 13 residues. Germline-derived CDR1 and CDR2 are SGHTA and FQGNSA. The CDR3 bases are TGTGCCAGCAGCTTTAGCAGGCAAGAGACCCAGTACTTC. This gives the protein CASSFSRQETQYF.

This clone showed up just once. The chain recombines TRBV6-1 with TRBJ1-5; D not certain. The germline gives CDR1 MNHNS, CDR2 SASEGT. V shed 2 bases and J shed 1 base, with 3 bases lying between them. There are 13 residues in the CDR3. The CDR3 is CASSETSNQPQHF. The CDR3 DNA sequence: TGTGCCAGCAGTGAAACAAGCAATCAGCCCCAGCATTTT.

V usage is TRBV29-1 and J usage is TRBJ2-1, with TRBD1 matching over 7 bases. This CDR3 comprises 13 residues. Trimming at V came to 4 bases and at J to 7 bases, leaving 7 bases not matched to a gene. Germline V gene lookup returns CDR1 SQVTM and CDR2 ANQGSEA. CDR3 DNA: TGCAGCGTTGGAGGGGGCTGGGTGAATGAGCAGTTCTTC. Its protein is CSVGGGWVNEQFF.

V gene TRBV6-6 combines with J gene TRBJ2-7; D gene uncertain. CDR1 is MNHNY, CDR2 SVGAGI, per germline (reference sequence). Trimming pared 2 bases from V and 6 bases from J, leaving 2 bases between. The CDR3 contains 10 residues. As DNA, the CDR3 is TGTGCCAGCAGTTACCCCGAGCAGTACTTC. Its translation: CASSYPEQYF.

CDR3 region: CASSLAVVGRGRNTEAFF. CDR3 nucleotides: TGTGCCAGCAGCTTGGCGGTAGTGGGCAGGGGTCGGAACACTGAAGCTTTCTTT. The chain employs TRBV5-5 and TRBJ1-1, with D tentatively TRBD1 (6 bases). V was cut by 0 bases and J by 1 base, with 19 bases left in between. Germline values: CDR1 SGHKS, CDR2 YYEKEE (reference sequence). The CDR3 is made up of 18 amino acids.